This T cell receptor (beta chain) came from a study of T cells in localized non-small cell lung cancer (dated by TCRdb to the early 2020s). About the full investigation: Comparing tumors with uninvolved tumor-adjacent lungs, the study looked at the T cell repertoires of 236 patients with early-stage NSCLC. The cohort was made up of approximately 250 treatment-naive NSCLC patients whose localized lung tumors had been resected. A mean age of about 66 years was recorded for the NSCLC patients, of whom some 130 were male and over 100 were female.

TCR beta CDR3 regions were sequenced from DNA using the immunoSEQ Assay. The authors processed their data as follows. To compute T cell density, TCR beta template counts were normalized to usable DNA, which was estimated by amplifying housekeeping genes. Richness was estimated using the preseqR package, with extrapolation to 400,000 templates for PBMC samples and to 120,000 templates for tissue samples. Clonality was defined as one minus Pielou's evenness. Differential abundance testing on productive amino-acid clonotypes, with a minimum total count of 5 and an alpha of 0.1, was used to identify tissue-enriched TCRs. Repertoire overlap between compartments was quantified with the Jaccard Index and Morisita Overlap Index. GLIPH grouped TCR beta CDR3s together with public tetramer-defined viral CDR3s, and a viral motif had to include at least three viral sequences and also show V-gene enrichment. Sourced from immuneACCESS, this table was stored by TCRdb with only in-frame sequences that have V and J called. A share of the clones is absent; for the studies checked, an unresolved V gene accounts for under half, and the remainder has no known explanation. V, J and clone size derive from that table, while D and trimming were established from the DNA sequence. This sample lists approximately 7,000 clones; 23% were detected once. Of the sample, 3.6% falls within the top ten clones.

At diagnosis, tumor, uninvolved tumor-adjacent lung and peripheral blood were collected and then preserved as a mix of FFPE and fresh-frozen material. Overall study outcomes, separate from this receptor: Uninvolved tumor-adjacent lung showed the highest T cell clonality, higher than tumor, which suggests more focused antigenic responses in the adjacent lung. Higher blood T cell density associated with longer overall survival, while higher adjacent-lung clonality associated with shorter survival. Multi-region tumor sequencing was not performed, so intratumor heterogeneity could not be excluded. Because the study design was exploratory, TCR variables were selected using unadjusted p-values without false-discovery rate correction. Of the top 100 tumor clones, a median of about 53 were detected in paired uninvolved adjacent lung; 28 were also among that lung's top 100.

Including cysteine and phenylalanine, the CDR3 has 15 amino acids. The entry retains the CDR3 DNA only, 45 bases that are in frame from base 1. The germline V gene encodes CDR1 KGHSH and CDR2 LQKENI. Relative to germline, V is 3 bases shorter and J is 6 bases shorter, with 18 bases between their ends. This clone was observed a single time. Its antigen has not been determined. No much larger clone is present one base from it, and per-base qualities are unavailable. The specimen comprised lung tumor tissue, sampled before any cancer treatment. Rearrangement joined TRBV18 to TRBJ2-7; the D gene is perhaps TRBD1, on 5 matching bases. The sequence derives from a man between 40 and 69 years old with stage III squamous cell lung carcinoma. In nucleotides, the sequence is TGTGCCAGCTCACCCCCCCGCACGACAGTGAGCGAGCAGTACTTC. The translation is CASSPPRTTVSEQYF.